A selection of T cell receptor beta chains follows, all from one sample in a study of human T cells and chemical hapten exposure. One entry per CDR3 protein results from TCRdb running MiXCR on the RACE reads. The table records roughly 80,000 distinct CDR3 sequences, roughly 10% of them present only once. The sequences come from whole blood, collected in connection with sensitization to the hapten diphenylcyclopropenone (DPC). The source is a woman in her 50s with alopecia areata. Some clones in this sample may be carry-over from other donors' samples. The CDR3 runs from the conserved cysteine through the conserved F or W. Each record gives: clone size, D gene, V gene, J gene, CDR3 protein, CDR3 DNA. The D gene is left open where the match is weak. Only some rows state a clone size, as once, few, many or a class for expanded clones.

-	-	TRBV6-5	TRBJ1-3	CASSLDATRNTIYF	TGTGCCAGCAGTCTGGACGCGACCAGAAACACCATATATTTT
many	TRBD1	TRBV29-1	TRBJ1-5	CSVQGGGSNQPQHF	TGCAGCGTTCAAGGGGGCGGTAGCAATCAGCCCCAGCATTTT
many	-	TRBV2	TRBJ2-7	CASSVGPIYEQYF	TGTGCCAGCAGTGTTGGCCCAATCTACGAGCAGTACTTC
few	-	TRBV5-1	TRBJ2-2	CASSLAAGRSGELFF	TGCGCCAGCAGCTTGGCGGCAGGGCGATCCGGGGAGCTGTTTTTT
-	-	TRBV9	TRBJ1-3	CASSSEGGAGNTIYF	TGTGCCAGCAGCTCAGAAGGGGGGGCAGGAAACACCATATATTTT
many	TRBD2	TRBV12-3/TRBV12-4	TRBJ2-1	CASSDGTSRDEQFF	TGTGCCAGCAGCGACGGGACTAGCCGGGATGAGCAGTTCTTC
-	-	TRBV5-1	TRBJ2-7	CASSLVAGSSYEQYF	TGCGCCAGCAGCTTGGTGGCGGGGAGCTCCTACGAGCAGTACTTC
-	TRBD2	TRBV20-1	TRBJ2-6	CSARDELAGVSGANVLTF	TGCAGTGCTAGAGATGAACTAGCGGGGGTCTCTGGGGCCAACGTCCTGACTTTC
-	-	TRBV28	TRBJ2-7	CASPGPYEQYF	TGTGCCAGTCCGGGCCCCTACGAGCAGTACTTC
-	-	TRBV2	TRBJ2-7	CASTSREQYF	TGTGCCAGCACCTCCCGCGAGCAGTACTTC
-	TRBD2	TRBV7-2	TRBJ2-3	CASSFRGEDTQYF	TGTGCCAGCAGCTTTCGGGGGGAAGATACGCAGTATTTT
-	-	TRBV10-3	TRBJ2-2	CAISEQGFSGELFF	TGTGCCATCAGTGAGCAGGGTTTCTCCGGGGAGCTGTTTTTT
many	-	TRBV28	TRBJ2-3	CASSPSQGPTTRDTQYF	TGTGCCAGCAGTCCCTCCCAGGGGCCTACGACCCGAGATACGCAGTATTTT
-	-	TRBV29-1	TRBJ2-1	CSGLVAAWDEQFF	TGCAGCGGCCTAGTGGCGGCTTGGGATGAGCAGTTCTTC
few	-	TRBV10-3	TRBJ2-2	CAISESLLNTGELFF	TGTGCCATCAGTGAGTCGCTACTGAACACCGGGGAGCTGTTTTTT
-	TRBD1	TRBV28	TRBJ1-2	CASSLVLPGQSVGYTF	TGTGCCAGCAGTTTAGTCCTACCGGGACAGTCTGTGGGCTACACCTTC
-	-	TRBV10-3	TRBJ2-7	CAIKAGTSSYEQYF	TGTGCCATCAAGGCAGGAACAAGCTCCTACGAGCAGTACTTC
few	-	TRBV20-1	TRBJ1-5	CSASPDGGRSNQPQHF	TGCAGTGCCTCACCAGACGGGGGTCGGAGCAATCAGCCCCAGCATTTT
-	-	TRBV7-3	TRBJ2-2	CASSASRNTGELFF	TGTGCCAGCTCGGCGTCAAGGAACACCGGGGAGCTGTTTTTT
many	-	TRBV18	TRBJ2-2	CASSPRGDTGELFF	TGTGCCAGCTCACCCAGGGGCGACACCGGGGAGCTGTTTTTT
many	-	TRBV11-2	TRBJ1-1	CASSFQNTEAFF	TGTGCCAGCAGCTTTCAGAACACTGAAGCTTTCTTT
few	-	TRBV7-2	TRBJ2-1	CASSWVGRGRPYNEQFF	TGTGCCAGCAGCTGGGTAGGGCGGGGGCGACCCTACAATGAGCAGTTCTTC
few	TRBD1	TRBV5-1	TRBJ1-5	CASSLEAGGGQPQHF	TGCGCCAGCAGCTTGGAGGCAGGGGGCGGTCAGCCCCAGCATTTT
many	TRBD1	TRBV18	TRBJ2-5	CASSIWDSQINQETQYF	TGTGCCAGCTCAATCTGGGACAGTCAGATTAACCAAGAGACCCAGTACTTC
many	-	TRBV7-3	TRBJ2-2	CASSLNENTGELFF	TGTGCCAGCAGCTTAAACGAGAACACCGGGGAGCTGTTTTTT
-	-	TRBV7-3	TRBJ1-6	CASSSPLSSYNSPLHF	TGTGCCAGCAGCTCGCCACTCAGCTCCTATAATTCACCCCTCCACTTT
few	TRBD2	TRBV29-1	TRBJ2-1	CSVGLSGRGYNEQFF	TGCAGCGTTGGGCTTAGCGGGAGGGGCTACAATGAGCAGTTCTTC
-	-	TRBV19	TRBJ2-6	CASSIRTPVAGNVLTF	TGTGCCAGTAGTATCCGAACCCCCGTAGCAGGAAACGTCCTGACTTTC
-	-	TRBV29-1	TRBJ1-3	CSVEDKNGNTIYF	TGCAGCGTTGAAGACAAGAACGGAAACACCATATATTTT
few	-	TRBV7-2	TRBJ2-1	CASSLPGLYEQFF	TGTGCCAGCAGCTTGCCAGGGCTCTATGAGCAGTTCTTC
few	-	TRBV20-1	TRBJ1-4	CSARGNGNEKLFF	TGCAGTGCTAGGGGAAATGGAAATGAAAAACTGTTTTTT
many	TRBD2	TRBV3-1	TRBJ2-1	CASSQDAGLADEQFF	TGTGCCAGCAGCCAAGATGCTGGACTAGCAGATGAGCAGTTCTTC
many	TRBD1	TRBV6-4	TRBJ1-1	CASSETGSSTEAFF	TGTGCCAGCAGCGAGACAGGGTCGAGCACTGAAGCTTTCTTT
many	-	TRBV7-2	TRBJ1-1	CASSSYMSEAFF	TGTGCCAGCAGCTCGTACATGAGTGAAGCTTTCTTT
-	TRBD2	TRBV28	TRBJ2-7	CASSFPYAGGTYEQYF	TGTGCCAGCAGTTTCCCTTATGCGGGGGGAACCTACGAGCAGTACTTC
many	-	TRBV14	TRBJ1-1	CASSQVRWDGAFF	TGTGCCAGCAGCCAAGTGAGATGGGATGGAGCTTTCTTT
many	-	TRBV7-9	TRBJ1-2	CASTLGRGGYGYTF	TGTGCCAGCACCCTTGGCCGGGGGGGCTATGGCTACACCTTC
many	-	TRBV20-1	TRBJ2-3	CSARPPTSTDTQYF	TGCAGTGCTAGACCGCCGACTAGCACAGATACGCAGTATTTT
many	TRBD1	TRBV7-8	TRBJ1-5	CASSPRGLNQPQHF	TGTGCCAGCAGCCCGAGGGGGCTCAATCAGCCCCAGCATTTT
-	-	TRBV18	TRBJ2-3	CASSPPSTDTQYF	TGTGCCAGCTCACCGCCCAGCACAGATACGCAGTATTTT